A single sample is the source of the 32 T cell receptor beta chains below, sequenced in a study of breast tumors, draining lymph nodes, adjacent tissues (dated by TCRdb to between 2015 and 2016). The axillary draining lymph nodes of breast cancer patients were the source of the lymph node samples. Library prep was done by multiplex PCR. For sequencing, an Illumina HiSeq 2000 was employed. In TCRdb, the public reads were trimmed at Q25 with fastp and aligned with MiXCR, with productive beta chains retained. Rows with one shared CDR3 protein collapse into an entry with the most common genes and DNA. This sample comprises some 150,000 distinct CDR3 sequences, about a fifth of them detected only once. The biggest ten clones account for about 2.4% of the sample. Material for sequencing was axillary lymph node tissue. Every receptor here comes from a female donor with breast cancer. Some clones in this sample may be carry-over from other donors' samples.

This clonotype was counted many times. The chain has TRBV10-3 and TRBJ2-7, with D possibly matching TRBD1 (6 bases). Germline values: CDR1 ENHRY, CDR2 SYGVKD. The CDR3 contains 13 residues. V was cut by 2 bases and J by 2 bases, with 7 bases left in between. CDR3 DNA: TGTGCCATCAGTGAGGCAGGGGCCTACGAGCAGTACTTC. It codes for CAISEAGAYEQYF.

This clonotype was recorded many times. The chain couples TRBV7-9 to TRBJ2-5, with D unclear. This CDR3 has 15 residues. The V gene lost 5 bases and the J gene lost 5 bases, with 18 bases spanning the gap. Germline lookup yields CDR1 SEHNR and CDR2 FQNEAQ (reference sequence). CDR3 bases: TGTGCCAGCAGCGCCCGAATCGGGTCCGGGGAGACCCAGTACTTC. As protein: CASSARIGSGETQYF.

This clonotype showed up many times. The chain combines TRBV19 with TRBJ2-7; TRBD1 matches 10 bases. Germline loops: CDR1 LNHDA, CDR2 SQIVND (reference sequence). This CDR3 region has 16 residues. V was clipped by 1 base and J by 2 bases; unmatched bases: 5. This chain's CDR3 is CASSIGTGTGAYEQYF. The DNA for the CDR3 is TGTGCCAGTAGTATAGGTACCGGGACAGGGGCCTACGAGCAGTACTTC. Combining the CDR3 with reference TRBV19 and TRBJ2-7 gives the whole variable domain DGGITQSPKYLFRKEGQNVTLSCEQNLNHDAMYWYRQDPGQGLRLIYYSQIVNDFQKGDIAEGYSVSREKKESFPLTVTSAQKNPTAFYLCASSIGTGTGAYEQYFGPGTRLTVT.

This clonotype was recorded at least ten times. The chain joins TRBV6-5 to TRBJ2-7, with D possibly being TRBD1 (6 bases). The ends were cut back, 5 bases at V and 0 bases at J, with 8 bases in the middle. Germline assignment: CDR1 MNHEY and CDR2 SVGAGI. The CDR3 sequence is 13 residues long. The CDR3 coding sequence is TGTGCCAGCAGTACAGGGCCCTCCTACGAGCAGTACTTC. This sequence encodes CASSTGPSYEQYF.

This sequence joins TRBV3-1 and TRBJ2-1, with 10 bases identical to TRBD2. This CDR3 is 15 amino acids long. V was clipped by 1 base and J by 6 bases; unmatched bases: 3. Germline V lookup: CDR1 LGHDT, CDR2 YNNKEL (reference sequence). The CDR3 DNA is TGTGCCAGCAGCCAAGGGCCTAGCGGGAGCAATGAGCAGTTCTTC. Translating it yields CASSQGPSGSNEQFF.

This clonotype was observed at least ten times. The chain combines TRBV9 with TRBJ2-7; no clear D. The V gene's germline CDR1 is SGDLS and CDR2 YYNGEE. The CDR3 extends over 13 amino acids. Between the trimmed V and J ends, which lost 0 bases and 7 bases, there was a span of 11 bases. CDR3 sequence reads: CASSVGPKEEQYF. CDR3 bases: TGTGCCAGCAGCGTAGGCCCCAAGGAGGAGCAGTACTTC.

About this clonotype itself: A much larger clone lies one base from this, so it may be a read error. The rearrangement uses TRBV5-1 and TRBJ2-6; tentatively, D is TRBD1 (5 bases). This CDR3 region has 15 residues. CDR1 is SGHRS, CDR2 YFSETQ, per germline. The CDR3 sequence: CASSLGGNGANALTF. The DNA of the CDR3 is TGCGCCAGCAGCTTGGGGGGAAATGGGGCCAACGCCCTGACTTTC.

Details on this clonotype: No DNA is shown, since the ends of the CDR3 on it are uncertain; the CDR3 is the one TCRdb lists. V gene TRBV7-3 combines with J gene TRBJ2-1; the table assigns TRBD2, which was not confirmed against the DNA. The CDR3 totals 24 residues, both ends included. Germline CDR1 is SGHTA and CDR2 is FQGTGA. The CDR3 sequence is CASSLPNQPQHFGDGTSGYNEQFF.

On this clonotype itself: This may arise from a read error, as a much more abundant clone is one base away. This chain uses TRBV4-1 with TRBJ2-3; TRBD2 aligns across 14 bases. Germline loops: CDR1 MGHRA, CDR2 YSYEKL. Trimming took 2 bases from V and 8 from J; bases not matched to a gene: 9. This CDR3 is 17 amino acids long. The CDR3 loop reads CASSQSGTSGRGGTQYF. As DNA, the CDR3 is TGCGCCAGCAGCCAATCCGGGACTAGCGGGAGAGGGGGTACGCAGTATTTT.

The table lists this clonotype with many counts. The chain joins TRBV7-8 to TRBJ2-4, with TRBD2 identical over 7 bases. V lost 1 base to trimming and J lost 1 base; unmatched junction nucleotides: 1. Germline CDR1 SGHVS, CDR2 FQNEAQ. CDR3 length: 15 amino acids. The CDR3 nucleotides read TGTGCCAGCAGCTTAGGGCGGGAGGCCAAAAACATTCAGTACTTC. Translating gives CASSLGREAKNIQYF.

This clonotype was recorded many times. The DNA of the CDR3 is TGTGCCAGCAGCCCCGGGACAGCGACGACCGGGGAGCTGTTTTTT. This encodes CASSPGTATTGELFF. V and J are TRBV12-3 or TRBV12-4 and TRBJ2-2; the match to TRBD1 covers 7 bases. The J segment lost 5 bases and the V segment lost 6 bases, leaving 9 bases of the junction unmatched. The CDR3 extends over 15 amino acids.

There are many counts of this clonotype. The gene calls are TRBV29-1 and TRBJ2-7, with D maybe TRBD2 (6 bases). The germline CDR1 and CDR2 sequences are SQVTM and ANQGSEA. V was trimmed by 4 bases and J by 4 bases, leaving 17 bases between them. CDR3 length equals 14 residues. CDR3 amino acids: CSVVALTAGYEQYF. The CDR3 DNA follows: TGCAGCGTTGTTGCCCTAACTGCGGGATACGAGCAGTACTTC.

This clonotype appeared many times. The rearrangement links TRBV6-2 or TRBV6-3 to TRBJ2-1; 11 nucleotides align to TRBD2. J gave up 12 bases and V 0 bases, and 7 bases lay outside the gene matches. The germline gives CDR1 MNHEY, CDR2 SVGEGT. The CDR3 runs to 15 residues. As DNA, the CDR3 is TGTGCCAGCAGTTACTCCGGACTAGCGGGCCAACTGCAGTTCTTC. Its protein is CASSYSGLAGQLQFF.

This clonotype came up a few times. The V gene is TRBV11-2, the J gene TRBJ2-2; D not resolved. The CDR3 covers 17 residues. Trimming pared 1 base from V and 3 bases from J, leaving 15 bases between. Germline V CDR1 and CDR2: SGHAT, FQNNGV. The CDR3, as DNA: TGTGCCAGCAGCTTAGGCCGACGGACGGATCACACCGGGGAGCTGTTTTTT. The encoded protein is CASSLGRRTDHTGELFF.

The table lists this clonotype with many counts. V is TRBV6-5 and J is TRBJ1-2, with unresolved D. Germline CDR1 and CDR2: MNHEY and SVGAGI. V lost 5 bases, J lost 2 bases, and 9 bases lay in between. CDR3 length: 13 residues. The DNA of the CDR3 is TGTGCCAGCAGTAGGACGGGAAACTATGGCTACACCTTC. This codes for CASSRTGNYGYTF.

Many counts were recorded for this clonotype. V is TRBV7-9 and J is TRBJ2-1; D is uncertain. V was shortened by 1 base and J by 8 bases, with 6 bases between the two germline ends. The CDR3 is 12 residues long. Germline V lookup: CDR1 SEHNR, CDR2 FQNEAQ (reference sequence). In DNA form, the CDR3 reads TGTGCCAGCAGCTTAGATACTTATGAGCAGTTCTTC. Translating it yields CASSLDTYEQFF.

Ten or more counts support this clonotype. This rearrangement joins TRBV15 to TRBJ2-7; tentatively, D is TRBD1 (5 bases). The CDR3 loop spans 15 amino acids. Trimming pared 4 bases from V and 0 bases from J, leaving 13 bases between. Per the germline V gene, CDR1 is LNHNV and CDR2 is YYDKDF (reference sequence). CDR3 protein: CATSKTQESSYEQYF. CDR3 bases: TGTGCCACCAGCAAAACACAGGAAAGCTCCTACGAGCAGTACTTC.

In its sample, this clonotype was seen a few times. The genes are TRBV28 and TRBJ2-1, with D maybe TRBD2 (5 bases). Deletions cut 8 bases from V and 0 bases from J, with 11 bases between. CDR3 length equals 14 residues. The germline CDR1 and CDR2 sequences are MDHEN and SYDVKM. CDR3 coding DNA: TGTGCCAGCGGGAGTGCGAGCTCCTACAATGAGCAGTTCTTC. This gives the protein CASGSASSYNEQFF. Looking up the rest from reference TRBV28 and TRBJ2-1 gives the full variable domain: DVKVTQSSRYLVKRTGEKVFLECVQDMDHENMFWYRQDPGLGLRLIYFSYDVKMKEKGDIPEGYSVSREKKERFSLILESASTNQTSMYLCASGSASSYNEQFFGPGTRLTVL.

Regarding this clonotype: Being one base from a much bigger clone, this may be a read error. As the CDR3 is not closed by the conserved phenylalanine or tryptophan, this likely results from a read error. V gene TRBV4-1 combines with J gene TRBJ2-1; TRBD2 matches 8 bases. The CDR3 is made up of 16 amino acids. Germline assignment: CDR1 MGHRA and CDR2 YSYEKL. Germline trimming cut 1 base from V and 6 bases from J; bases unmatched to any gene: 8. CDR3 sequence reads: CASSQVSGLGGNEQFS. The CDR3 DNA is TGCGCCAGCAGCCAAGTATCGGGACTAGGGGGCAATGAGCAGTTCTCC.

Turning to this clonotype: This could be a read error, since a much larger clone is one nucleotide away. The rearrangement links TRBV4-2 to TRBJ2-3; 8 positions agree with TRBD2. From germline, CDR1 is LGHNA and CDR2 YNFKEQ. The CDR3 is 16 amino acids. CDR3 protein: CASSQSSGPGGDTLYF. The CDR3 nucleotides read TGTGCCAGCAGCCAATCTAGCGGGCCGGGTGGGGATACGCTGTATTTT.

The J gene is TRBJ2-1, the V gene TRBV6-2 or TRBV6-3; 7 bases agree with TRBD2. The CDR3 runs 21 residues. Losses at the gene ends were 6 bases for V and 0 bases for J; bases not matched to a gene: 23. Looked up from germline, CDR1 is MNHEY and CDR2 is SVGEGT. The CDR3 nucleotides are TGTGCCAGCAGCAATAGGGGTCGGGGAAGTCGGGACTACCTCTCCTACAATGAGCAGTTCTTC. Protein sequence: CASSNRGRGSRDYLSYNEQFF.

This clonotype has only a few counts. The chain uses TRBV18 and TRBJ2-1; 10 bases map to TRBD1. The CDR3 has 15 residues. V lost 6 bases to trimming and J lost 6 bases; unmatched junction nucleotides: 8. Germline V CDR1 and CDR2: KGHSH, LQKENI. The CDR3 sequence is CASSRVTGGFNEQFF. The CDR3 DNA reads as TGTGCCAGCTCCCGGGTGACAGGGGGCTTCAATGAGCAGTTCTTC.

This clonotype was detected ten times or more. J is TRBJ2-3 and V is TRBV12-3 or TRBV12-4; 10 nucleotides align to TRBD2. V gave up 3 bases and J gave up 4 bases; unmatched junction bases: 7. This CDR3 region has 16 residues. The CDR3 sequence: CASSFSLAGLADTQYF. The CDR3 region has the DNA TGTGCCAGCAGTTTTTCACTAGCGGGATTGGCAGATACGCAGTATTTT.

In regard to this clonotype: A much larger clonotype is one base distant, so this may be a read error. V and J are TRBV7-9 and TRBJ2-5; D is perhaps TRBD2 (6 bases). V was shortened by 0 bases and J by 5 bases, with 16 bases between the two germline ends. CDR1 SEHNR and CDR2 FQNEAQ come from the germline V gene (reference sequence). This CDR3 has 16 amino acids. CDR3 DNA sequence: TGTGCCAGCAGCTTAGCTTTGCGGGGCCCAAAGGAGACCCAGTACTTC. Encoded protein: CASSLALRGPKETQYF.

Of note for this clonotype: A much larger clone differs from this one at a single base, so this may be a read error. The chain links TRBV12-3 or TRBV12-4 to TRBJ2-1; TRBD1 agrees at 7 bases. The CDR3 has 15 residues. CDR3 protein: CASSFQGQVYNERFF. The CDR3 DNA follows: TGTGCCAGCAGTTTCCAAGGACAGGTATACAATGAGCGGTTCTTC.

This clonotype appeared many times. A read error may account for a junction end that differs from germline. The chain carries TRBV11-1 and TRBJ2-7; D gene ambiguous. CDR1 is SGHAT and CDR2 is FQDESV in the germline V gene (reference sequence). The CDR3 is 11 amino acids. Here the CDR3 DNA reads TGTGCCAGCAGCTTAGGTCCGATGAAGCTCTTC. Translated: CASSLGPMKLF.

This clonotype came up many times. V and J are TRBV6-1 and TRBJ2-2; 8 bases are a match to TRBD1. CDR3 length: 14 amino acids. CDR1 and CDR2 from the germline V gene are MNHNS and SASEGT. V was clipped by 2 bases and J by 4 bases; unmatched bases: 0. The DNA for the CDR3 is TGTGCCAGCAGTGAAACAGGGGGCACCGGGGAGCTGTTTTTT. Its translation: CASSETGGTGELFF.

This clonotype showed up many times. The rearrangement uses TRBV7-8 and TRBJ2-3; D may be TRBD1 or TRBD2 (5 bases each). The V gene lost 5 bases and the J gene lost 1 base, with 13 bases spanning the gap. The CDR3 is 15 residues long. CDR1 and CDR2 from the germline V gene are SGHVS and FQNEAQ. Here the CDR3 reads CASSVRLGGTDTQYF. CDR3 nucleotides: TGTGCCAGCAGCGTTCGACTGGGGGGCACAGATACGCAGTATTTT.

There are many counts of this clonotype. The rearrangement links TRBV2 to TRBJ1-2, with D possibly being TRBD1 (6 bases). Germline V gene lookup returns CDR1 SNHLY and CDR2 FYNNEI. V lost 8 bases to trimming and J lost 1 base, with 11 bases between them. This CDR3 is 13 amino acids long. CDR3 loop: CASWDTGNYGYTF. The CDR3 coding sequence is TGTGCCAGCTGGGACACCGGTAACTATGGCTACACCTTC.

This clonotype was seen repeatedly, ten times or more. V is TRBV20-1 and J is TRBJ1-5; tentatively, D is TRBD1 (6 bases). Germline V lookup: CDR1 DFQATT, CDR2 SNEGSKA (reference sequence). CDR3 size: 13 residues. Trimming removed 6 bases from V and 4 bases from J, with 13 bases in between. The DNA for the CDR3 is TGCAGTGCGGGAGGGGGGGGGAATCAGCCCCAGCATTTT. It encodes CSAGGGGNQPQHF.

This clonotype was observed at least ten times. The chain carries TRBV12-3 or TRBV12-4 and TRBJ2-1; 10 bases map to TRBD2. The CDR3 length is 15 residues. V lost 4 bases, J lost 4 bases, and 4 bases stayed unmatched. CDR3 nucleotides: TGTGCCAGCAGTTCAGCGGGACTAGCGTACAATGAGCAGTTCTTC. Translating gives CASSSAGLAYNEQFF.

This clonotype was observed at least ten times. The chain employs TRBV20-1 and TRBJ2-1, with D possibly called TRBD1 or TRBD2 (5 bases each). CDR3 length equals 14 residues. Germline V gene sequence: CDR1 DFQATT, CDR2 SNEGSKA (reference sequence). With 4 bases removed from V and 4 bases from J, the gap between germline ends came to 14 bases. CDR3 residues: CSANYRRQYNEQFF. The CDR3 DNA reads TGCAGTGCTAATTACAGGAGGCAGTACAATGAGCAGTTCTTC.